The 16 T cell receptor beta chains reported below all come from one sample, sequenced in a study of technical replicates of blood from a handful of donors. TCRdb keeps only in-frame clones here, not all; method: immunoSEQ multiplex PCR. The table has about 88,000 clones, over 90% seen once. Specimen: T cells isolated from PBMCs. The receptors here all came from a human donor in good health.

The V call is TRBV6-5, the J call TRBJ2-1; 8 nucleotides agree with TRBD1. V was clipped by 6 bases and J by 9 bases; unmatched bases: 13. The germline V gene encodes CDR1 MNHEY and CDR2 SVGAGI. The CDR3 totals 15 residues. The CDR3 nucleotides read TGTGCCAGCAGCTGGCTGGACAGGGATATTACTGAGCAGTTCTTC. This encodes CASSWLDRDITEQFF.

In DNA form, the CDR3 reads TGCGCCAGCAGCTTTACAGCCTCGAGAAGCACAGATACGCAGTATTTT. Translated, it gives CASSFTASRSTDTQYF. This chain joins TRBV5-1 and TRBJ2-3; D not certain. Germline V gene lookup returns CDR1 SGHRS and CDR2 YFSETQ. Trimming pared 2 bases from V and 0 bases from J, leaving 13 bases between. CDR3 length: 16 residues.

The chain is built from TRBV6-5 and TRBJ2-7, with D possibly TRBD1 on 6 matching bases. CDR3 length: 15 residues. The germline V and J ends were trimmed by 0 bases and 0 bases, with 9 bases remaining between them. The germline V gene has CDR1 MNHEY and CDR2 SVGAGI. The CDR3 reads CASSYSWDNSYEQYF. CDR3 coding DNA: TGTGCCAGCAGTTACTCGTGGGACAACTCCTACGAGCAGTACTTC.

The chain recombines TRBV30 with TRBJ2-5, with a tentative D call TRBD1 (6 bases). The CDR3 totals 13 residues. CDR1 GTSNPN and CDR2 SVGIG come from the germline V gene (reference sequence). The V gene lost 4 bases and the J gene lost 0 bases, with 9 bases spanning the gap. The CDR3 bases are TGTGCCTGGACCGACAGGAACCAAGAGACCCAGTACTTC. Translated: CAWTDRNQETQYF.

V gene TRBV7-9 combines with J gene TRBJ1-3; TRBD1 matches 7 bases. Per germline, CDR1 SEHNR and CDR2 FQNEAQ (reference sequence). The CDR3 contains 17 residues. V lost 8 bases to trimming and J lost 3 bases; unmatched junction nucleotides: 16. CDR3 sequence: CASSGIQGYKVGNTIYF. In DNA, the CDR3 is TGTGCCAGCTCCGGCATACAGGGGTATAAGGTTGGAAACACCATATATTTT.

This chain joins TRBV14 and TRBJ2-2; no firm D call. The length of the CDR3 is 14 residues. Trimming took 4 bases from V and 6 from J, leaving 12 bases between them. Per the germline V gene, CDR1 is SGHDN and CDR2 is FVKESK. Here the CDR3 DNA reads TGTGCCAGCAGCCCCATGGTAGTTGCCGGGGAGCTGTTTTTT. Translating it yields CASSPMVVAGELFF.

The genes are TRBV5-1 and TRBJ2-7; 10 positions match TRBD1. With 4 bases clipped from V and 4 bases from J, the junction kept 11 bases outside the gene matches. CDR1 SGHRS and CDR2 YFSETQ come from the germline V gene. The CDR3 consists of 16 residues. CDR3 in amino acids: CASSPMGQGLGYEQYF. The CDR3 coding sequence is TGCGCCAGCAGCCCCATGGGACAGGGGTTAGGTTACGAGCAGTACTTC.

The chain links TRBV5-1 to TRBJ2-1, with TRBD2 matching over 9 bases. The length of the CDR3 is 15 residues. Trimming removed 3 bases from V and 3 bases from J; junction bases left unmatched: 4. Germline values: CDR1 SGHRS, CDR2 YFSETQ. The chain's CDR3 is CASSSGTSSYNEQFF. CDR3 coding DNA: TGCGCCAGCAGCTCCGGGACTAGCAGCTACAATGAGCAGTTCTTC.

The rearrangement joins TRBV2 to TRBJ2-1, with 8 bases matching TRBD2. This CDR3 is 15 amino acids long. V lost 3 bases to trimming and J lost 5 bases; unmatched junction nucleotides: 6. Germline V lookup: CDR1 SNHLY, CDR2 FYNNEI. The CDR3 reads CASSEPSGLHNEQFF. The CDR3 nucleotides are TGTGCCAGCAGTGAGCCTAGCGGGCTACACAATGAGCAGTTCTTC.

The V and J genes are TRBV19 and TRBJ1-1; 9 bases align to TRBD1. With V trimmed by 8 bases and J by 0 bases, 10 bases remained unmatched. The germline V gene has CDR1 LNHDA and CDR2 SQIVND (reference sequence). The CDR3 is made up of 16 amino acids. This chain's CDR3 is CASRTQGAGMNTEAFF. The DNA for the CDR3 is TGTGCCAGTCGAACACAGGGGGCAGGAATGAACACTGAAGCTTTCTTT.

V and J are TRBV7-2 and TRBJ1-1; maybe TRBD1 (6 bases). Germline V gives CDR1 SGHTA, CDR2 FQGNSA. The CDR3 consists of 14 residues. V was trimmed by 2 bases and J by 5 bases, leaving 12 bases between them. CDR3: CASSLLGAGTEAFF. CDR3 coding DNA: TGTGCCAGCAGCTTATTGGGGGCAGGGACTGAAGCTTTCTTT.

This clone was recorded once. The V call is TRBV11-3, the J call TRBJ2-1; 8 bases map to TRBD1. Unmatched junction bases numbered 7, after V lost 1 base and J lost 8 bases. The CDR3 has 15 residues. Germline V gives CDR1 SGHNT, CDR2 YENEEA. The CDR3 protein is CASSLAGQGFDEQFF. The CDR3 DNA is TGTGCCAGCAGCTTAGCCGGACAGGGTTTCGATGAGCAGTTCTTC.

The chain couples TRBV29-1 to TRBJ2-7, with 13 bases lining up with TRBD2. After removal of 4 bases from V and 2 bases from J, the junction contained 11 bases not matched to a gene. This CDR3 has 17 residues. The germline V gene encodes CDR1 SQVTM and CDR2 ANQGSEA. Written as DNA, the CDR3 is TGCAGCGTTGCGGGACTAGCGGGAAGGGGTGGGACCTACGAGCAGTACTTC. Protein product: CSVAGLAGRGGTYEQYF.

V is TRBV5-1 and J is TRBJ1-1; 9 bases match TRBD1. Trimming took 3 bases from V and 0 from J; bases not matched to a gene: 15. Germline CDR1 and CDR2: SGHRS and YFSETQ. The CDR3 is 19 residues long. The CDR3 nucleotides read TGCGCCAGCAGCTGGGGACCACAGGGGGCTGGCCGGATGAACACTGAAGCTTTCTTT. Translated, it gives CASSWGPQGAGRMNTEAFF.

In DNA, the CDR3 is TGTGCCAGCAGCTCATGGGGCGGTGAGCAGTTCTTC. Translated, it gives CASSSWGGEQFF. The chain combines TRBV7-3 with TRBJ2-1; the D gene is possibly TRBD1 (5 bases). The V end lost 4 bases, the J end lost 9 bases, and 10 bases lay between the germline ends. Germline V lookup: CDR1 SGHTA, CDR2 FQGTGA. The CDR3 runs 12 residues.

The genes are TRBV2 and TRBJ1-5; D is unresolved. Germline CDR1 SNHLY, CDR2 FYNNEI. V dropped 5 bases and J dropped 2 bases, with 10 bases sitting between them. This CDR3 is 14 amino acids long. The CDR3 sequence: CASSQSERNQPQHF. CDR3 nucleotides: TGTGCCAGCAGTCAATCTGAGCGCAATCAGCCCCAGCATTTT.